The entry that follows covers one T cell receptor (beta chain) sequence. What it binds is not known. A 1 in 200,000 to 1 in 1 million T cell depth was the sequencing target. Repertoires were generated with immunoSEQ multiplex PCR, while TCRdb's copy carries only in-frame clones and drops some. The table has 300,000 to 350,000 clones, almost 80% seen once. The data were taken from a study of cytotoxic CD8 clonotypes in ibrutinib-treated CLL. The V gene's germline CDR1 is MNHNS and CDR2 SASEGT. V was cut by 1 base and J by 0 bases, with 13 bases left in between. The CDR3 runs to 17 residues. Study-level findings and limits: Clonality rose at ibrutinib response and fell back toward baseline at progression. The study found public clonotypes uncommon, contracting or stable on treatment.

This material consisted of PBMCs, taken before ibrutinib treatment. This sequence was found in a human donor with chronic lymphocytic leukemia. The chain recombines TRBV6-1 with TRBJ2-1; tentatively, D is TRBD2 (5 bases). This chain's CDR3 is CASSEGLRASSYNEQFF. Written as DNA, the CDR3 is TGTGCCAGCAGTGAAGGCTTGCGGGCTAGCTCCTACAATGAGCAGTTCTTC.